This T cell receptor beta chain was identified during a study of blood T cell repertoires in COVID-19. Study-wide context: The analysed material was cDNA or gDNA that came from T cells, B-cell-depleted T cells, or PBMCs.

Germline assignment: CDR1 SGHDT and CDR2 YYEEEE. Trimming removed 2 bases at V and 15 bases at J, with 12 bases between. CDR3 length equals 11 residues. Participants were placed into cohorts based on the clinical history they reported. Cohort 3 recovery required two negative PCRs, clearance, or symptom resolution. Repertoires were generated with immunoSEQ multiplex PCR, while TCRdb's copy carries only in-frame clones and drops some. The sample has hundreds of thousands of clones, about 88% seen once. This chain connects TRBV5-6 to TRBJ2-1, with D maybe TRBD2 (6 bases). The clonotype was recovered from a man in his 60s who had recovered from COVID-19. Sequenced input: PBMCs or T cells enriched from blood (not recorded which). CDR3 sequence (DNA): TGTGCCAGCAGCTTAGCGGGCACGAGGTTCTTC. The encoded protein is CASSLAGTRFF. The full variable domain, completed using reference TRBV5-6 and TRBJ2-1, is DAGVTQSPTHLIKTRGQQVTLRCSPKSGHDTVSWYQQALGQGPQFIFQYYEEEERQRGNFPDRFSGHQFPNYSSELNVNALLLGDSALYLCASSLAGTRFFGPGTRLTVL.